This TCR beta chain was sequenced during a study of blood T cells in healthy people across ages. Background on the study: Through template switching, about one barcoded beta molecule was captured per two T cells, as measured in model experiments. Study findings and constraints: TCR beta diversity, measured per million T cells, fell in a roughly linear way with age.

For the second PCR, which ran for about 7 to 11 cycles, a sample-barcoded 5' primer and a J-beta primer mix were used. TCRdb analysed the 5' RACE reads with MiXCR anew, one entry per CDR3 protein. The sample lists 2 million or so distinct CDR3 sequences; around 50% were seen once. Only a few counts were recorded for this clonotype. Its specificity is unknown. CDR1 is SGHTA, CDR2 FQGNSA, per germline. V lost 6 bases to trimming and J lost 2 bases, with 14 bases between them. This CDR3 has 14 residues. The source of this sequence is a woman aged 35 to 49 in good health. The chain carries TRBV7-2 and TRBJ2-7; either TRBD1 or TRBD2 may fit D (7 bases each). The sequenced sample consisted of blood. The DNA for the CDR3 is TGTGCCAGCAGTCCCCAGGGGGGGGCCTACGAGCAGTACTTC. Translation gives CASSPQGGAYEQYF.